This T cell receptor beta chain was sequenced during a study of blood T cell repertoires in COVID-19. The sample holds a few counts of this clone. In the original processing: How many nucleated cells were present was estimated from reference gene primer amplification. The table came from immunoSEQ multiplex PCR; TCRdb's copy has only in-frame clones and leaves some out. The D gene and trimming were derived from the DNA, and the V and J assignments and clone size from that table. The data contain under 250,000 clones, 65% to 85% of them singletons. The sample was peripheral blood. This TCR came from an older woman with acute or convalescent COVID-19.

The CDR3 DNA reads TGTGCCAGCAGCCCGGGCCCCCGTTCGGGATACAATGAGCAGTTCTTC. Its protein product is CASSPGPRSGYNEQFF. This chain joins TRBV3-1 (or the pseudogene TRBV3-2) and TRBJ2-1; TRBD2 might be the D (5 bases). The germline CDR1 and CDR2 sequences are LGHDT and YNNKEL (reference sequence). V was shortened by 4 bases and J by 4 bases, with 17 bases between the two germline ends. This CDR3 is built from 16 residues.